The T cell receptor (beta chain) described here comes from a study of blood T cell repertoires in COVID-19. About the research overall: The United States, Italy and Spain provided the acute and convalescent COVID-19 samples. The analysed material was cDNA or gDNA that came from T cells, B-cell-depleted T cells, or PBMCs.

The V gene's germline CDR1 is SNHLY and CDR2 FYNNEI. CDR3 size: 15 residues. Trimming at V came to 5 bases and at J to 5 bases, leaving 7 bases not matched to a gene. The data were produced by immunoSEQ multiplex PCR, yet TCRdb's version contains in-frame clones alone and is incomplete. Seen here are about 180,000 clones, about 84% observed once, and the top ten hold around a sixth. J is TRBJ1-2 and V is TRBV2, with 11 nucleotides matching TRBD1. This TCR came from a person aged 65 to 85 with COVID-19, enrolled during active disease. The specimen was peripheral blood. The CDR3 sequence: CASSPWGQGEYGYTF. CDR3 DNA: TGTGCCAGCAGTCCTTGGGGACAGGGGGAATATGGCTACACCTTC.